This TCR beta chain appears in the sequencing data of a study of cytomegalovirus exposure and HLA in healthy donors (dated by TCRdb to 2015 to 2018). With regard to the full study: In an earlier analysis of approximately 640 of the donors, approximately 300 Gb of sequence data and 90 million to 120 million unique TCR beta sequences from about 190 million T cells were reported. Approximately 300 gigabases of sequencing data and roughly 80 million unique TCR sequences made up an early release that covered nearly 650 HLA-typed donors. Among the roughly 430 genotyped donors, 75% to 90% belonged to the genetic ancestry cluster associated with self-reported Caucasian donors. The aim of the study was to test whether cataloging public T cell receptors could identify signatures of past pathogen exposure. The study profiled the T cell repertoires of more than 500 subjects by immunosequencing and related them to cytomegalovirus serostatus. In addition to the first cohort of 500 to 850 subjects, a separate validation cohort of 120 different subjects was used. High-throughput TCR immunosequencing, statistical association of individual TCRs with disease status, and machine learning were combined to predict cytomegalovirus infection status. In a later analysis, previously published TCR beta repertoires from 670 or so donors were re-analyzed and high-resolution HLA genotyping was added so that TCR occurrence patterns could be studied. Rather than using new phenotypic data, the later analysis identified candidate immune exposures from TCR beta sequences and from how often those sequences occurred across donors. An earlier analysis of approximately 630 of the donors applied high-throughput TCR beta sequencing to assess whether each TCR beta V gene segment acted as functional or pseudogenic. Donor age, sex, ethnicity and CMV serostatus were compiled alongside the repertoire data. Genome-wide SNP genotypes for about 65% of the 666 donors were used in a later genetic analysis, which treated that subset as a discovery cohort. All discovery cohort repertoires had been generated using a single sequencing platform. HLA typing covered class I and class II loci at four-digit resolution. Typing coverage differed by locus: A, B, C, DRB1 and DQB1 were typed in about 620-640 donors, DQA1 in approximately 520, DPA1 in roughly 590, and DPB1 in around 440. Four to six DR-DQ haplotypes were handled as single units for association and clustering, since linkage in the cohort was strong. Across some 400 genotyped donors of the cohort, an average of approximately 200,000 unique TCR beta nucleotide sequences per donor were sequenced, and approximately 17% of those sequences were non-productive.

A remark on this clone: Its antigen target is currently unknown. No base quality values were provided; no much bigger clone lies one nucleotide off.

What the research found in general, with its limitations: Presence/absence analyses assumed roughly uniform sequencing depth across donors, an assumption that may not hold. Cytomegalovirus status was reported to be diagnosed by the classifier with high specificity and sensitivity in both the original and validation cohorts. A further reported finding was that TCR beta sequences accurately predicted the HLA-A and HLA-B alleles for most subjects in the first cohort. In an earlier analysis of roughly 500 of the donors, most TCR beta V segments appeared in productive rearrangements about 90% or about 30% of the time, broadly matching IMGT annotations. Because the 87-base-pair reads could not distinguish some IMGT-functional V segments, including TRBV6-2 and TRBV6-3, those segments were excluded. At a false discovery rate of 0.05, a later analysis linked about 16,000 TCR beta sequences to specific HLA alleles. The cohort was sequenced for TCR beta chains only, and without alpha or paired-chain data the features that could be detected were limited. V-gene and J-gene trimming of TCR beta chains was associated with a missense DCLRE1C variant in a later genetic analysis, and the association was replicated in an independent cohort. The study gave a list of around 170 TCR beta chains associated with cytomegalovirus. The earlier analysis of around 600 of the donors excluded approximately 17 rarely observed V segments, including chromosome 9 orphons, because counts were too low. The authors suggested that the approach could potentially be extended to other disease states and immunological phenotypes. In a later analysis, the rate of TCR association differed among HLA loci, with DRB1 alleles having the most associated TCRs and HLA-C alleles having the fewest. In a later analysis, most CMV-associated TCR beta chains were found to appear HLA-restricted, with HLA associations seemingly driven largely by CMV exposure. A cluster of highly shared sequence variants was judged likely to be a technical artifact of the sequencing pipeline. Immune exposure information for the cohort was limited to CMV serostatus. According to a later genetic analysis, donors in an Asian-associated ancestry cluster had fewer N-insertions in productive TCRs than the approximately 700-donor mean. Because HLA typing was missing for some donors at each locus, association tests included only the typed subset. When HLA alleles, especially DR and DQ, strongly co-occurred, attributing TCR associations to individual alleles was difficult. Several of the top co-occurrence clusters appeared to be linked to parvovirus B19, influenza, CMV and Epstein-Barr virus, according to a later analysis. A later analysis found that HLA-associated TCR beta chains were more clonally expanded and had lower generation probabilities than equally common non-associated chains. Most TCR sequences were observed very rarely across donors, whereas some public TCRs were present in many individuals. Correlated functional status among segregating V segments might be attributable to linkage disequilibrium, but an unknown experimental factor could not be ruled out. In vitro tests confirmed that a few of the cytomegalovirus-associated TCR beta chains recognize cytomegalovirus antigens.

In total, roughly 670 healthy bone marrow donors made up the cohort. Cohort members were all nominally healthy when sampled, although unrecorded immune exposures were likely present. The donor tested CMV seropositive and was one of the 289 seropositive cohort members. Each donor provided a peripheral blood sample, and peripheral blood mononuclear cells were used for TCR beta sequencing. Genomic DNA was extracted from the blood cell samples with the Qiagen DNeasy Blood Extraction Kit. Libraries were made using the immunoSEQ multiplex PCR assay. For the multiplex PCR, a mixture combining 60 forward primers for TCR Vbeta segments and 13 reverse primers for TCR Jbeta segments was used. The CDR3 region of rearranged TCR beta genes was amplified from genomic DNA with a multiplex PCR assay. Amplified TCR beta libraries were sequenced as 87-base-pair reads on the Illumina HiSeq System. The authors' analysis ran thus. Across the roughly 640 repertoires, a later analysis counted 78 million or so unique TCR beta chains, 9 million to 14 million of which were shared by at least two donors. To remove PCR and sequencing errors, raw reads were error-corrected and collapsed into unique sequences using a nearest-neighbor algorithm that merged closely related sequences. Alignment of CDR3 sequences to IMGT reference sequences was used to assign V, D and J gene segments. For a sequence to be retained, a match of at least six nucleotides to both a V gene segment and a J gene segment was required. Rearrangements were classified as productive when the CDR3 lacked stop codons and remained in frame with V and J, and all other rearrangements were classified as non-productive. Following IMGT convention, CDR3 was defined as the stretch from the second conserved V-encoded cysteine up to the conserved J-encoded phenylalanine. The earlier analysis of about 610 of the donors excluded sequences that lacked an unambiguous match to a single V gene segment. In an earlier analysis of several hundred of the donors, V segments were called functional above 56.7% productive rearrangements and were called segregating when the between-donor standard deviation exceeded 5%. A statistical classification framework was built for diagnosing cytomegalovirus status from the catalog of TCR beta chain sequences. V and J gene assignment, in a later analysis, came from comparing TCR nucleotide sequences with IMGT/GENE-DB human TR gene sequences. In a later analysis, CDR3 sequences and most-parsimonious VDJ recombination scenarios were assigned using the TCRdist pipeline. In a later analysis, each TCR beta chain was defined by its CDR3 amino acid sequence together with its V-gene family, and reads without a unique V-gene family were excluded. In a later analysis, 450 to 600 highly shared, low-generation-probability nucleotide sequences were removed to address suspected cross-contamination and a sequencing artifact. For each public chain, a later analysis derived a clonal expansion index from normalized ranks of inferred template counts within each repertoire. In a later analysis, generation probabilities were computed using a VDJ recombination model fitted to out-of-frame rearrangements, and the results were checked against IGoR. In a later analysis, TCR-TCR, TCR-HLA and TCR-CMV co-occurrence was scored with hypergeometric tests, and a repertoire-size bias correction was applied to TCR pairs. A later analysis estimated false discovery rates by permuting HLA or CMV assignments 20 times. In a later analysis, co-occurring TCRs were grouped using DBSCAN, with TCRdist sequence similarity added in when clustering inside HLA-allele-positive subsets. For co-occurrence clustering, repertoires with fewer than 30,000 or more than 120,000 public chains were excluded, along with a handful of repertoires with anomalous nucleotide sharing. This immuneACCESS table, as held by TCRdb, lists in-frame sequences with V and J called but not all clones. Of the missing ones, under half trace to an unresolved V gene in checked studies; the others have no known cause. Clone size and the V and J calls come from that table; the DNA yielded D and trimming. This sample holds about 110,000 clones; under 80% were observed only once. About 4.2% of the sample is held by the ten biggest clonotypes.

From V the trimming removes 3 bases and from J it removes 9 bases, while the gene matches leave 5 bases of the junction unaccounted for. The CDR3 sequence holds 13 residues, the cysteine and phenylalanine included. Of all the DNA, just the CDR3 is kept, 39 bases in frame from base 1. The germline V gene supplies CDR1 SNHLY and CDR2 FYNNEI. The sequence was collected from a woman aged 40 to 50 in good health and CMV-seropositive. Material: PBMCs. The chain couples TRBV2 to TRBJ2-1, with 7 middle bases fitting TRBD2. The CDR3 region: CASSEYGGIEQFF. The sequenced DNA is TGTGCCAGCAGTGAGTACGGGGGGATTGAGCAGTTCTTC.